In its sample, the clone carrying this TCR beta chain was seen a few times. Its antigen is as yet unknown. This PCR relied on a set of 60 Vbeta primers and 13 Jbeta primers. Measured with immunoSEQ multiplex PCR; TCRdb has only the in-frame clones, and not every one. The sample has 130,000 to 150,000 clones, over 65% seen once; the top ten hold roughly 4.5%. The record originates from a study of cytomegalovirus exposure and HLA in healthy donors. Points from the study as a whole: Within the data, a cluster of highly shared sequence variants was likely a sequencing artifact. It was confirmed in vitro that a few of the CMV-associated chains were specific for CMV antigens.

J lost 3 bases, V lost 4 bases, and 1 base had no gene match. Germline V gives CDR1 MRHNA, CDR2 SNTAGT. The CDR3 loop spans 14 amino acids. The chain carries TRBV6-4 and TRBJ2-2, with 8 bases identical to TRBD1. Source material: PBMCs. This clonotype originated in a man between 18 and 29 years old in good health and CMV-seropositive. CDR3 in amino acids: CASSAGGDTGELFF. The CDR3 DNA is TGTGCCAGCAGTGCAGGGGGCGACACCGGGGAGCTGTTTTTT.